The clone carrying this TCR beta chain has a single count. A junction boundary mismatches the germline segment, possibly from a read error. The data were obtained in a study of blood T cell repertoires in COVID-19. Study at large: The United States, Italy and Spain were the sources of the acute and convalescent COVID-19 samples. T cells, B-cell-depleted T cells, or PBMCs provided the cDNA or gDNA that served as material.

In the original workflow: Reference gene primer amplification in the assay estimated nucleated cell counts. Assay: immunoSEQ multiplex PCR; the TCRdb copy retains only in-frame clones and omits some. V and J calls plus clone size are reproduced from that table; the DNA served to infer D and trimming. Counted here are 200,000 to 300,000 clones, over 80% occurring once; the ten biggest clones make up around 6.8%. CDR1 is LGHDT and CDR2 is YNNKEL in the germline V gene (reference sequence). The CDR3 sequence is 12 residues long. Sequencing was carried out using peripheral blood. The receptor was isolated from an older woman with active or convalescent COVID-19. V is TRBV3-1 (or the pseudogene TRBV3-2) and J is TRBJ2-1; D may be TRBD1 (5 bases). The chain's CDR3 is CASSQDRDRLLF. In nucleotides, the CDR3 is TGTGCCAGCAGCCAAGATCGTGACAGACTGCTCTTC.